A selection of T cell receptor beta chains follows, all from one sample in a study of T cell changes during pregnancy in multiple sclerosis. TCRdb's copy holds only in-frame clones and misses some; the assay was immunoSEQ multiplex PCR. The table has 90,000 or so clones, about 91% seen once; the top ten hold 1.5% to 2%. This sample comprised peripheral blood, obtained in the first trimester of pregnancy. Source of these receptors: a female donor in good health, enrolled as a control in a pregnancy study. CDR3s include the opening cysteine and the closing phenylalanine or tryptophan. Each record gives: J gene, clone size, D gene, V gene, CDR3 protein, CDR3 DNA. The D gene is left open where the match is weak. Clone size, where shown, is once, few, many, or a class for clones that have expanded.

J gene: TRBJ2-1; clone size: .; D gene: .; V gene: TRBV7-8; CDR3 protein: CASSLAAGLSYNEQFF; CDR3 DNA: TGTGCCAGCAGCTTAGCGGCGGGCCTCTCCTACAATGAGCAGTTCTTC
J gene: TRBJ1-1; clone size: few; D gene: .; V gene: TRBV20-1; CDR3 protein: CSAKTDTEAFF; CDR3 DNA: TGCAGTGCTAAGACAGATACTGAAGCTTTCTTT
J gene: TRBJ1-6; clone size: .; D gene: .; V gene: TRBV5-5; CDR3 protein: CASSLGEARAHSPLHF; CDR3 DNA: TGTGCCAGCAGCTTGGGGGAGGCTCGAGCGCATTCACCCCTCCACTTT
J gene: TRBJ2-2; clone size: .; D gene: TRBD2; V gene: TRBV10-3; CDR3 protein: CAIGARLAVKSGTGELFF; CDR3 DNA: TGTGCCATCGGGGCTCGCCTAGCGGTAAAGAGTGGAACCGGGGAGCTGTTTTTT
J gene: TRBJ1-2; clone size: .; D gene: .; V gene: TRBV5-4; CDR3 protein: CASSLEVVSTGQPYGYTF; CDR3 DNA: TGTGCCAGCAGCTTGGAAGTTGTGTCAACAGGGCAACCCTATGGCTACACCTTC
J gene: TRBJ2-1; clone size: .; D gene: .; V gene: TRBV7-2; CDR3 protein: CASSLGASLEFF; CDR3 DNA: TGTGCCAGCAGCTTAGGGGCTAGCCTCGAGTTCTTC
J gene: TRBJ1-1; clone size: .; D gene: .; V gene: TRBV4-2; CDR3 protein: CASSQEGGVNTEAFF; CDR3 DNA: TGTGCCAGCAGCCAAGAAGGGGGAGTGAACACTGAAGCTTTCTTT
J gene: TRBJ1-1; clone size: .; D gene: .; V gene: TRBV7-9; CDR3 protein: CASSSGVNTEAFF; CDR3 DNA: TGTGCCAGCAGCTCAGGGGTGAACACTGAAGCTTTCTTT
J gene: TRBJ1-2; clone size: .; D gene: .; V gene: TRBV14; CDR3 protein: CASSQEDGRGYTF; CDR3 DNA: TGTGCCAGCAGCCAAGAAGATGGGAGGGGCTACACCTTC
J gene: TRBJ1-5; clone size: .; D gene: .; V gene: TRBV20-1; CDR3 protein: CSASGNQPQHF; CDR3 DNA: TGCAGTGCCAGCGGCAATCAGCCCCAGCATTTT
J gene: TRBJ2-7; clone size: .; D gene: TRBD2; V gene: TRBV6-5; CDR3 protein: CASTGLAFPYEQYF; CDR3 DNA: TGTGCCAGCACCGGACTAGCTTTCCCCTACGAGCAGTACTTC
J gene: TRBJ2-5; clone size: once; D gene: .; V gene: TRBV27; CDR3 protein: CASRGLETQYF; CDR3 DNA: TGTGCCAGCAGGGGGCTCGAGACCCAGTACTTC
J gene: TRBJ1-1; clone size: .; D gene: .; V gene: TRBV14; CDR3 protein: CASSQRYGGGNTEAFF; CDR3 DNA: TGTGCCAGCAGCCAAAGGTACGGAGGAGGGAACACTGAAGCTTTCTTT
J gene: TRBJ2-7; clone size: .; D gene: .; V gene: TRBV9; CDR3 protein: CASSGGGLSYEQYF; CDR3 DNA: TGTGCCAGCAGCGGGGGGGGGCTTTCCTACGAGCAGTACTTC
J gene: TRBJ1-4; clone size: .; D gene: TRBD1; V gene: TRBV7-9; CDR3 protein: CASSPLGTGVTNEKLFF; CDR3 DNA: TGTGCCAGCAGCCCGCTGGGGACAGGGGTAACTAATGAAAAACTGTTTTTT
J gene: TRBJ1-5; clone size: .; D gene: .; V gene: TRBV6-6; CDR3 protein: CASSYSRGFNQPQHF; CDR3 DNA: TGTGCCAGCAGTTACTCGCGGGGGTTCAATCAGCCCCAGCATTTT
J gene: TRBJ2-7; clone size: .; D gene: TRBD1; V gene: TRBV13; CDR3 protein: CASKTGQGSYEQYF; CDR3 DNA: TGTGCCAGCAAGACAGGACAGGGCTCCTACGAGCAGTACTTC
J gene: TRBJ2-1; clone size: .; D gene: .; V gene: TRBV11-3; CDR3 protein: CASSLGGTGQFF; CDR3 DNA: TGTGCCAGCAGCTTGGGGGGGACAGGGCAGTTCTTC
J gene: TRBJ1-5; clone size: .; D gene: .; V gene: TRBV28; CDR3 protein: CASSLQGYQPQHF; CDR3 DNA: TGTGCCAGCAGTTTGCAGGGATATCAGCCCCAGCATTTT
J gene: TRBJ1-5; clone size: .; D gene: .; V gene: TRBV15; CDR3 protein: CATSGSRGSNQPQHF; CDR3 DNA: TGTGCCACCAGCGGGTCCAGGGGAAGCAATCAGCCCCAGCATTTT
J gene: TRBJ2-2; clone size: .; D gene: TRBD1; V gene: TRBV7-6; CDR3 protein: CASSPRPGQGNTGELFF; CDR3 DNA: TGTGCCAGCAGCCCAAGACCCGGACAGGGGAACACCGGGGAGCTGTTTTTT
J gene: TRBJ1-3; clone size: .; D gene: .; V gene: TRBV10-3; CDR3 protein: CAISEGGQRPGNTIYF; CDR3 DNA: TGTGCCATCAGTGAGGGAGGCCAGAGACCTGGAAACACCATATATTTT
J gene: TRBJ1-2; clone size: .; D gene: TRBD1; V gene: TRBV7-2; CDR3 protein: CASSLRESGQGSSTF; CDR3 DNA: TGTGCCAGCAGCTTAAGGGAGTCGGGACAGGGTTCTTCCACCTTC
J gene: TRBJ1-2; clone size: .; D gene: TRBD1; V gene: TRBV4-3; CDR3 protein: CASSPGQGGYGYTF; CDR3 DNA: TGCGCCAGCAGCCCGGGACAGGGGGGCTATGGCTACACCTTC
J gene: TRBJ2-3; clone size: .; D gene: TRBD2; V gene: TRBV5-4; CDR3 protein: CASTGGLAGDTQYF; CDR3 DNA: TGTGCCAGCACTGGGGGGCTAGCGGGGGATACGCAGTATTTT
J gene: TRBJ1-4; clone size: once; D gene: .; V gene: TRBV5-4; CDR3 protein: CASSLDRREKLFF; CDR3 DNA: TGTGCCAGCAGCTTGGACAGGCGGGAAAAACTGTTTTTT
J gene: TRBJ2-2; clone size: .; D gene: .; V gene: TRBV2; CDR3 protein: CASSLSPGRGELFF; CDR3 DNA: TGTGCCAGCAGTTTGAGCCCAGGGCGCGGGGAGCTGTTTTTT
J gene: TRBJ1-6; clone size: few; D gene: TRBD1; V gene: TRBV2; CDR3 protein: CASKGQGIHNSPLHF; CDR3 DNA: TGTGCCAGCAAGGGACAGGGGATCCATAATTCACCCCTCCACTTT
J gene: TRBJ2-1; clone size: .; D gene: TRBD2; V gene: TRBV7-2; CDR3 protein: CASSLGPSGGVFF; CDR3 DNA: TGTGCCAGCAGCTTAGGGCCTAGCGGGGGGGTATTCTTC
J gene: TRBJ1-4; clone size: once; D gene: TRBD1; V gene: TRBV4-1; CDR3 protein: CASSQGRNDRAATNEKLFF; CDR3 DNA: TGCGCCAGCAGCCAAGGCCGAAACGACAGGGCTGCAACTAATGAAAAACTGTTTTTT
J gene: TRBJ2-7; clone size: .; D gene: .; V gene: TRBV6-5; CDR3 protein: CASTEAYEQYF; CDR3 DNA: TGTGCCAGCACCGAGGCCTACGAGCAGTACTTC
J gene: TRBJ2-7; clone size: .; D gene: TRBD2; V gene: TRBV6-1; CDR3 protein: CASSEAGLAGGEQYF; CDR3 DNA: TGTGCCAGCAGTGAAGCAGGACTAGCGGGAGGGGAGCAGTACTTC
J gene: TRBJ1-1; clone size: .; D gene: .; V gene: TRBV20-1; CDR3 protein: CSARENEAFF; CDR3 DNA: TGCAGTGCTAGAGAAAACGAGGCTTTCTTT
J gene: TRBJ1-6; clone size: .; D gene: TRBD1; V gene: TRBV4-3; CDR3 protein: CASSPETGLGSYNSPLHF; CDR3 DNA: TGCGCCAGCAGCCCCGAGACAGGGTTGGGCTCCTATAATTCACCCCTCCACTTT
J gene: TRBJ1-2; clone size: .; D gene: .; V gene: TRBV25-1; CDR3 protein: CASSEGVSGYGYTF; CDR3 DNA: TGTGCCAGCAGTGAAGGAGTCAGCGGGTATGGCTACACCTTC
J gene: TRBJ1-1; clone size: medium-sized; D gene: TRBD1; V gene: TRBV7-9; CDR3 protein: CASSLETGGHTEAFF; CDR3 DNA: TGTGCCAGCAGCTTGGAGACAGGGGGGCACACTGAAGCTTTCTTT
J gene: TRBJ2-7; clone size: .; D gene: TRBD1; V gene: TRBV4-1; CDR3 protein: CASSQGDSGSYEQYF; CDR3 DNA: TGCGCCAGCAGCCAAGGGGACAGCGGTTCCTACGAGCAGTACTTC
J gene: TRBJ2-3; clone size: .; D gene: .; V gene: TRBV7-2; CDR3 protein: CASSEGSLADTQYF; CDR3 DNA: TGTGCCAGCAGCGAAGGATCCCTAGCGGATACGCAGTATTTT
J gene: TRBJ2-3; clone size: .; D gene: .; V gene: TRBV19; CDR3 protein: CASSRGAADTQYF; CDR3 DNA: TGTGCCAGTAGCAGGGGGGCGGCAGATACGCAGTATTTT
J gene: TRBJ2-3; clone size: .; D gene: .; V gene: TRBV5-4; CDR3 protein: CASSRPTDTQYF; CDR3 DNA: TGTGCCAGCAGCCGTCCCACAGATACGCAGTATTTT
J gene: TRBJ1-2; clone size: once; D gene: .; V gene: TRBV28; CDR3 protein: CASRANYGYTF; CDR3 DNA: TGTGCGTCCCGGGCTAACTATGGCTACACCTTC
J gene: TRBJ2-7; clone size: .; D gene: TRBD1; V gene: TRBV7-2; CDR3 protein: CASSLRQGAYEQYF; CDR3 DNA: TGTGCCAGCAGCTTACGACAGGGGGCCTACGAGCAGTACTTC
J gene: TRBJ2-5; clone size: .; D gene: TRBD2; V gene: TRBV25-1; CDR3 protein: CASSESGTKSGTQYF; CDR3 DNA: TGTGCCAGCAGTGAATCCGGGACTAAAAGTGGGACCCAGTACTTC
J gene: TRBJ2-7; clone size: .; D gene: .; V gene: TRBV4-1; CDR3 protein: CASSPRPAAGPSRYEQYF; CDR3 DNA: TGCGCCAGCAGCCCCAGACCCGCGGCGGGACCCAGCCGCTACGAGCAGTACTTC
J gene: TRBJ1-1; clone size: .; D gene: .; V gene: TRBV4-2; CDR3 protein: CASSPDSLNTEAFF; CDR3 DNA: TGTGCCAGCAGCCCGGACAGCTTGAACACTGAAGCTTTCTTT
J gene: TRBJ1-2; clone size: .; D gene: TRBD1; V gene: TRBV6-5; CDR3 protein: CASSQPGTVGYTF; CDR3 DNA: TGTGCCAGCAGCCAACCCGGGACAGTCGGCTACACCTTC
J gene: TRBJ2-7; clone size: .; D gene: TRBD1; V gene: TRBV7-3; CDR3 protein: CASSSGTDGTEQYF; CDR3 DNA: TGTGCCAGCAGCTCCGGGACAGACGGTACCGAGCAGTACTTC
J gene: TRBJ1-3; clone size: few; D gene: .; V gene: TRBV11-2; CDR3 protein: CASSLGGTIYF; CDR3 DNA: TGTGCCAGCAGTCTCGGAGGCACCATATATTTT
J gene: TRBJ2-2; clone size: .; D gene: .; V gene: TRBV9; CDR3 protein: CASSVVATGELFF; CDR3 DNA: TGTGCCAGCAGCGTAGTTGCGACCGGGGAGCTGTTTTTT
J gene: TRBJ1-4; clone size: .; D gene: .; V gene: TRBV19; CDR3 protein: CASSNRPGGNEKLFF; CDR3 DNA: TGTGCCAGTAGCAATCGGCCGGGGGGAAATGAAAAACTGTTTTTT
J gene: TRBJ1-2; clone size: .; D gene: .; V gene: TRBV11-1; CDR3 protein: CASSRRRDYYGYTF; CDR3 DNA: TGTGCCAGCAGCCGCCGTCGGGATTACTATGGCTACACCTTC